This T cell receptor beta chain was recovered during a study of cytomegalovirus exposure and HLA in healthy donors. The V gene's germline CDR1 is MNHEY and CDR2 SMNVEV (reference sequence). The V and J ends lost 0 bases and 5 bases respectively, with 16 bases between them. The CDR3 is made up of 16 amino acids. The PCR ran on 60 Vbeta and 13 Jbeta primers. The method was immunoSEQ multiplex PCR; TCRdb's version includes in-frame clones alone and lacks a portion of them. Found here are approximately 190,000 clones; the top ten clones hold almost 6.5%. The chain links TRBV27 to TRBJ1-1; D remains unclear. The receptor was derived from a man in his thirties or forties in good health and CMV-seronegative. Material for sequencing was PBMCs. CDR3 loop: CASSLSRAGRGTEAFF. Written as DNA, the CDR3 is TGTGCCAGCAGTTTATCGAGAGCGGGCCGAGGAACTGAAGCTTTCTTT.